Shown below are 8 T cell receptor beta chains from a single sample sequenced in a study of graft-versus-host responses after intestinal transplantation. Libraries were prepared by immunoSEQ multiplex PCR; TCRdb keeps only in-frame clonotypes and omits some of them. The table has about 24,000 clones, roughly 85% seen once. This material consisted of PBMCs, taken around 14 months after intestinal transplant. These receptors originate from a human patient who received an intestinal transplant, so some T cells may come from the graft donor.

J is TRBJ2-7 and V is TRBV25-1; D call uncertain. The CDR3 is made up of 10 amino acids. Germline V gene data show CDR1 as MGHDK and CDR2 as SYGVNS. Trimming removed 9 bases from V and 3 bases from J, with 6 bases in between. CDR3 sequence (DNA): TGTGCCAGTGAAAACTACGAGCAGTACTTC. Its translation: CASENYEQYF.

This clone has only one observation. The CDR3 region is CAISESDQGTDTQYF. The CDR3 DNA reads as TGTGCCATCAGTGAGTCCGATCAGGGGACAGATACGCAGTATTTT. The chain links TRBV10-3 to TRBJ2-3, with a weak D call TRBD1 (6 bases). The V and J ends lost 0 bases and 3 bases respectively, with 10 bases between them. The germline gives CDR1 ENHRY, CDR2 SYGVKD. The CDR3 is 15 amino acids.

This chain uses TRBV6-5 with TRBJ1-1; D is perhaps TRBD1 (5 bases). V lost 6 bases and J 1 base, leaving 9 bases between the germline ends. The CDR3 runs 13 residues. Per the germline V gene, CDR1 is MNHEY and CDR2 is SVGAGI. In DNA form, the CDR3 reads TGTGCCAGCAGAAATCAGGGGAACACTGAAGCTTTCTTT. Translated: CASRNQGNTEAFF.

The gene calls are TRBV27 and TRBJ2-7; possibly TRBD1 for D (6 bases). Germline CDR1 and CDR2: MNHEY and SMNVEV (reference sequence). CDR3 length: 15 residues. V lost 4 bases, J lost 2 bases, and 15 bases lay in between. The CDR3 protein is CASSSRGGGPYEQYF. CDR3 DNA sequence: TGTGCCAGCAGTTCCCGCGGTGGGGGCCCCTACGAGCAGTACTTC.

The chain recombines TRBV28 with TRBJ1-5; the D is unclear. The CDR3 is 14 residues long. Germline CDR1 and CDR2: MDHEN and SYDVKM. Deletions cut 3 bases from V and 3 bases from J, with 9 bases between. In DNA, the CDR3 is TGTGCCAGCAGTTTCGTCGAGCACAATCAGCCCCAGCATTTT. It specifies CASSFVEHNQPQHF. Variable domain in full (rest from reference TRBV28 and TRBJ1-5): DVKVTQSSRYLVKRTGEKVFLECVQDMDHENMFWYRQDPGLGLRLIYFSYDVKMKEKGDIPEGYSVSREKKERFSLILESASTNQTSMYLCASSFVEHNQPQHFGDGTRLSIL.

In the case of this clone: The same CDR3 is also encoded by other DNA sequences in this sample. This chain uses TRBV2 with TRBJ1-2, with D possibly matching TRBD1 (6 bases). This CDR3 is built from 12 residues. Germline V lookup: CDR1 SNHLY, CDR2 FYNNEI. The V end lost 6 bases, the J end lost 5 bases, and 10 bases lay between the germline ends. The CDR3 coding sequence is TGTGCCAGCAGAAGGGACAATTATGGCTACACCTTC. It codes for CASRRDNYGYTF.

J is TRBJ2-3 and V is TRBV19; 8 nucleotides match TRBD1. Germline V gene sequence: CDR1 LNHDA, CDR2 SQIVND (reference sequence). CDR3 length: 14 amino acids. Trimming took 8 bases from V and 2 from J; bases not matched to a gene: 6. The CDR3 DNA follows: TGTGCCAGTTTGGACAGGGTGTCCACAGATACGCAGTATTTT. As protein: CASLDRVSTDTQYF.

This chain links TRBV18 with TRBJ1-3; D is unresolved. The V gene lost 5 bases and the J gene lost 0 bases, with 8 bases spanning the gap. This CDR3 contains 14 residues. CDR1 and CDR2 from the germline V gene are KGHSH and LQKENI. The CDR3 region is CASSMGSSGNTIYF. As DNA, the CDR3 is TGTGCCAGCTCAATGGGCAGCTCTGGAAACACCATATATTTT.